The entry below gives a single T cell receptor (beta chain) sequence along with its context. Its antigen remains undetermined. The record has no base qualities; no much larger clone is one base away. This sample was included in a study of T cell repertoires in cytomegalovirus infection (dated by TCRdb to 2018 to 2020). Regarding the complete study: Because public TCR beta signatures pointed to carriage of CMV infection together with the matching HLA type, the HLA type of each donor mattered for the analysis.

V is reduced by 1 base and J by 0 bases, leaving a spacing of 7 bases between them. The germline V gene provides CDR1 SGHTA and CDR2 FQGNSA. The CDR3 runs 15 residues from the cysteine to the phenylalanine. Only the CDR3 part of the read is kept: 45 bases, read in frame from the first base. Data came from an Illumina HiSeq 1500. TCRdb applied fastp at Q25 and MiXCR to the public reads, then kept only in-frame beta chains. Identical CDR3 protein sequences are pooled into one entry, listed with their most common genes and DNA. The sample profile shows roughly 200,000 distinct CDR3 sequences; about 18% of them were found once. About 23% of the sample goes to the ten largest clones. Paper-wide results and their limitations: The ex vivo response was dominated by HLA-C-restricted CMV-specific TCR beta clonotypes, which also provided the single most frequent clonotype in two of eight donors. In both this cohort and an independent cohort of some 380 donors, the cumulative frequency of public TCR beta family members distinguished carriers of CMV infection plus the relevant HLA type.

Material: CD8+ T cells from PBMCs. The V and J genes are TRBV7-2 and TRBJ2-1; confidence is insufficient to name the D gene. This TCR was sampled from a human donor in good health (CMV status not recorded). Some clones in this sample may be carry-over from other donors' samples. This receptor has the CDR3 CASSLEFSSYNEQFF. The DNA is TGTGCCAGCAGCTTAGAATTCAGCTCCTACAATGAGCAGTTCTTC. The entire variable domain, with the stretches around the CDR3 drawn from the reference TRBV7-2 and TRBJ2-1 proteins, is GAGVSQSPSNKVTEKGKDVELRCDPISGHTALYWYRQSLGQGLEFLIYFQGNSAPDKSGLPSDRFSAERTGGSVSTLTIQRTQQEDSAVYLCASSLEFSSYNEQFFGPGTRLTVL.